What follows are 32 T cell receptor beta chains derived from one specimen sequenced in a study of breast tumors, draining lymph nodes, adjacent tissues. Axillary draining lymph nodes of breast cancer patients supplied the node samples. A single record per CDR3 protein comes from TCRdb applying MiXCR to the multiplex PCR reads. Of about 180,000 distinct CDR3 sequences in the sample, approximately 30% were seen once. The sample was axillary lymph node tissue. The receptors derive from a female donor with breast cancer. Some clones in this sample may be carry-over from other donors' samples.

This clonotype was seen at least ten times. The chain employs TRBV19 and TRBJ2-7; maybe TRBD2 (5 bases). The germline V gene has CDR1 LNHDA and CDR2 SQIVND (reference sequence). Trimming took off 1 base at V and 2 bases at J, with 9 bases between the two ends. This CDR3 has 14 residues. This CDR3 is CASSIGGGPYEQYF. CDR3 coding DNA: TGTGCCAGTAGTATAGGCGGAGGCCCCTACGAGCAGTACTTC. Full variable domain (remainder filled in from reference TRBV19 and TRBJ2-7): DGGITQSPKYLFRKEGQNVTLSCEQNLNHDAMYWYRQDPGQGLRLIYYSQIVNDFQKGDIAEGYSVSREKKESFPLTVTSAQKNPTAFYLCASSIGGGPYEQYFGPGTRLTVT.

This clonotype was seen many times. The CDR3 DNA is TGTGCCAGCAGCTTAGAGACAGGGGAAGGCTATGGCTACACCTTC. This codes for CASSLETGEGYGYTF. The V call is TRBV11-2, the J call TRBJ1-2; TRBD1 aligns across 8 bases. With V trimmed by 0 bases and J by 4 bases, 4 bases remained unmatched. CDR3 length equals 15 residues. Germline assignment: CDR1 SGHAT and CDR2 FQNNGV.

Concerning this clonotype itself: Possible read error: a much larger clone is one base away. Given the absence of the conserved phenylalanine or tryptophan at the CDR3 end, a read error is likely. The chain uses TRBV4-2 and TRBJ2-1, with 9 bases aligning to TRBD2. V trimming: 3 bases; J trimming: 5 bases; junction bases outside the gene matches: 5. Germline V lookup: CDR1 LGHNA, CDR2 YNFKEQ. CDR3 length: 15 amino acids. The CDR3 DNA sequence: TGTGCCAGCAGCCAGGCGGGGGGGAGAGACAATGAGCAGTTCCTC. Protein product: CASSQAGGRDNEQFL.

This clonotype was counted many times. J is TRBJ1-2 and V is TRBV2, with D uncertain. V was pared by 1 base and J by 2 bases, with 2 bases between. The CDR3 spans 12 residues. The germline CDR1 and CDR2 sequences are SNHLY and FYNNEI. CDR3 amino acids: CASSEGNYGYTF. The CDR3 DNA follows: TGTGCCAGCAGTGAAGGGAACTATGGCTACACCTTC.

This clonotype came up many times. The chain joins TRBV18 to TRBJ1-6, with D possibly TRBD1 on 5 matching bases. The CDR3 extends over 16 amino acids. Germline CDR1 and CDR2: KGHSH and LQKENI. The germline V and J ends were trimmed by 5 bases and 4 bases, with 15 bases remaining between them. CDR3 sequence: CASSNKTVTYNSPLHF. The CDR3 DNA is TGTGCCAGCTCAAACAAGACAGTTACATATAATTCACCCCTCCACTTT.

This clonotype occurred many times. The chain links TRBV9 to TRBJ1-5; TRBD1 might be the D (6 bases). This CDR3 is 15 amino acids long. The germline V gene has CDR1 SGDLS and CDR2 YYNGEE. The germline V and J ends were trimmed by 0 bases and 5 bases, with 12 bases remaining between them. The DNA for the CDR3 is TGTGCCAGCAGCGTAGGAGTCTCAGGGGATCAGCCCCAGCATTTT. Protein: CASSVGVSGDQPQHF.

This clonotype was observed a few times. This rearrangement joins TRBV4-2 to TRBJ1-1, with D possibly being TRBD1 (5 bases). Looked up from germline, CDR1 is LGHNA and CDR2 is YNFKEQ. V shed 0 bases and J shed 0 bases, with 8 bases lying between them. There are 15 residues in the CDR3. The CDR3 DNA sequence: TGTGCCAGCAGCCAAGACACAGGCTTGAACACTGAAGCTTTCTTT. It yields the protein CASSQDTGLNTEAFF.

Concerning this clonotype: As the CDR3 is not closed by the conserved phenylalanine or tryptophan, this likely results from a read error. Because the CDR3's place on the DNA is in doubt, the DNA is left out and the CDR3 is given as listed by TCRdb. The V gene is TRBV2, the J gene TRBJ2-2; TRBD1, the table's D call, was not compared with the DNA. The CDR3 length is 14 residues, termini included. Germline assignment: CDR1 SNHLY and CDR2 FYNNEI. The CDR3 sequence: CASKDRGNTGERMS.

This chain links TRBV2 with TRBJ1-4; 9 bases map to TRBD1. V was clipped by 5 bases and J by 5 bases; unmatched bases: 6. The CDR3 runs 15 residues. Germline lookup yields CDR1 SNHLY and CDR2 FYNNEI. As DNA, the CDR3 is TGTGCCAGCAGTACAGGGGGCGCTCGCAATGAAAAACTGTTTTTT. It translates to CASSTGGARNEKLFF.

In the case of this clonotype: Just one base apart from a much larger clone, this may be a read error. The rearrangement uses TRBV18 and TRBJ2-5; D might be TRBD1 (5 bases). V lost 3 bases to trimming and J lost 3 bases, with 8 bases between them. Germline CDR1 is KGHSH and CDR2 is LQKENI. CDR3 length equals 13 residues. CDR3 loop: CASSPPDKETQYF. The CDR3, as DNA: TGTGCCAGCTCACCTCCGGACAAAGAGACCCAGTACTTC.

As to this clonotype: This sequence may be a read error, since a much larger clone differs from it by one base. V usage is TRBV20-1 and J usage is TRBJ2-7, with 10 bases identical to TRBD2. The CDR3 has 13 residues. CDR1 and CDR2 from the germline V gene are DFQATT and SNEGSKA (reference sequence). CDR3 loop: CSARTSGTYAQYF. The CDR3 DNA reads TGCAGTGCCCGGACTAGCGGAACCTACGCGCAGTACTTC.

The chain combines TRBV25-1 with TRBJ2-7; 9 bases map to TRBD1. V shed 3 bases, J shed 7 bases, and the junction held 10 bases outside the gene matches. This CDR3 has 15 residues. The germline V gene has CDR1 MGHDK and CDR2 SYGVNS. The CDR3 is CASSDRTGVDREQYF. In nucleotides, the CDR3 is TGTGCCAGCAGTGATAGGACAGGGGTTGATCGTGAGCAGTACTTC.

The chain joins TRBV4-1 to TRBJ2-1; TRBD2 matches 7 bases. J was trimmed by 6 bases and V by 1 base; bases with no gene match: 12. Germline lookup yields CDR1 MGHRA and CDR2 YSYEKL. This CDR3 comprises 17 residues. The CDR3 DNA reads as TGCGCCAGCAGCCAAGCCCCAGAGGCGGGAGCCTCCAATGAGCAGTTCTTC. This translates into CASSQAPEAGASNEQFF.

The count of this clonotype is one. The V gene is TRBV27, the J gene TRBJ1-5, with TRBD1 matching over 7 bases. The CDR3 is 16 residues long. The J segment lost 7 bases and the V segment lost 6 bases, leaving 15 bases of the junction unmatched. Per germline, CDR1 MNHEY and CDR2 SMNVEV (reference sequence). In nucleotides, the CDR3 is TGTGCCAGCAGCTGGACCGGAGGGGGCTACGAGCAGCCCCAGCATTTT. This encodes CASSWTGGGYEQPQHF.

Comment on this clonotype: A much larger clone sits a single nucleotide away, making a read error possible. CDR3 nucleotide sequence: TGTGCCGGTAGTCCAGGCGGGACAGGCGGAAACACCATATATTTT. Translated: CAGSPGGTGGNTIYF. The chain has TRBV19 and TRBJ1-3; 8 bases agree with TRBD1. In germline, CDR1 is LNHDA, CDR2 SQIVND (reference sequence). This CDR3 contains 15 residues.

This chain links TRBV7-9 with TRBJ2-2; 7 nucleotides agree with TRBD1. The V and J ends lost 5 bases and 7 bases, in that order; junction bases with no gene match: 10. This CDR3 has 15 residues. Germline lookup yields CDR1 SEHNR and CDR2 FQNEAQ (reference sequence). The CDR3 protein is CASSPGRGRVGELFF. CDR3 DNA: TGTGCCAGCAGCCCGGGTAGGGGGCGAGTCGGGGAGCTGTTTTTT. Filled out from reference TRBV7-9 and TRBJ2-2, the complete variable domain reads DTGVSQNPRHKITKRGQNVTFRCDPISEHNRLYWYRQTLGQGPEFLTYFQNEAQLEKSRLLSDRFSAERPKGSFSTLEIQRTEQGDSAMYLCASSPGRGRVGELFFGEGSRLTVL.

The gene calls are TRBV5-4 and TRBJ2-5; TRBD2 agrees at 15 bases. Germline CDR1 is SGHNT and CDR2 is YYREEE (reference sequence). CDR3 size: 16 residues. With V trimmed by 5 bases and J by 2 bases, 4 bases remained unmatched. The CDR3, as DNA: TGTGCCAGCAGAGGGGGGACTAGCGGGGGGCAAGAGACCCAGTACTTC. Encoded protein: CASRGGTSGGQETQYF.

The DNA for the CDR3 is TGCGCCAGCAGCTATTCAGGAAAGGGGCCATACACCGGGGAGCTGTTTTTT. Encoded protein: CASSYSGKGPYTGELFF. The gene calls are TRBV5-1 and TRBJ2-2; possibly TRBD1 for D (5 bases). The CDR3 is made up of 17 amino acids. Germline V CDR1 and CDR2: SGHRS, YFSETQ. V shed 3 bases and J shed 3 bases, with 18 bases lying between them.

Comments on this clonotype: A much larger clone sits a single nucleotide away, making a read error possible. The chain carries TRBV5-6 and TRBJ1-2; TRBD1 agrees at 8 bases. CDR1 and CDR2 (germline): SGHDT, YYEEEE. The CDR3 totals 13 residues. The trim removed 4 bases at V and 8 bases at J, leaving 7 bases unmatched. The CDR3 DNA follows: TGTGCCAGCAGCGTGACAGGGGCCGCGGGCTACACCTTC. This translates into CASSVTGAAGYTF.

This clonotype has more than one count but fewer than ten. The chain recombines TRBV12-3 or TRBV12-4 with TRBJ2-4; D is uncertain. With 5 bases removed from V and 9 bases from J, the gap between germline ends came to 20 bases. This CDR3 region has 15 residues. In DNA form, the CDR3 reads TGTGCCAGCAGTCCCTCCCGGAAATCACGCGGCATTCAGTACTTC. Its protein product is CASSPSRKSRGIQYF.

This chain joins TRBV6-5 and TRBJ2-7; unclear D gene. V lost 5 bases, J lost 0 bases, and 8 bases lay in between. In germline, CDR1 is MNHEY, CDR2 SVGAGI. The CDR3 runs 13 residues. This chain's CDR3 is CASSHRVSYEQYF. For the CDR3, the DNA is TGTGCCAGCAGTCACCGGGTCTCCTACGAGCAGTACTTC.

The sample holds a few counts of this clonotype. This chain joins TRBV27 and TRBJ2-1; 9 bases line up with TRBD1. J gave up 5 bases and V 5 bases, and 4 bases lay outside the gene matches. The CDR3 consists of 14 residues. Germline CDR1 MNHEY, CDR2 SMNVEV (reference sequence). As DNA, the CDR3 is TGTGCCAGCAGTGAAGGGACAGGGAACAATGAGCAGTTCTTC. Its translation: CASSEGTGNNEQFF.

This clonotype showed up just a few times. This could be a read error, since a much larger clone is one nucleotide away. The chain has TRBV7-2 and TRBJ2-3; 8 bases match TRBD2. The CDR3 length is 18 residues. Per germline, CDR1 SGHTA and CDR2 FQGNSA. The CDR3 is CASSFQTSGSYGTHTQYF. DNA for the CDR3: TGTGCCAGCAGCTTCCAAACCAGCGGGAGTTACGGCACACATACGCAGTATTTT.

The sample holds a few counts of this clonotype. This rearrangement joins TRBV6-1 to TRBJ2-1, with a possible D match to TRBD1 (6 bases). The germline CDR1 and CDR2 sequences are MNHNS and SASEGT. Trimming left V 3 bases short and J 9 bases short, with 18 bases between. The CDR3 extends over 15 amino acids. The CDR3 DNA reads as TGTGCCAGCAGTGAGGGTAGGGGGTACGGTTCTGAGCAGTTCTTC. Amino acids: CASSEGRGYGSEQFF.

This clonotype was seen ten or more times. This chain uses TRBV10-3 with TRBJ2-2; 7 bases align to TRBD1. After removal of 2 bases from V and 0 bases from J, the junction contained 0 bases not matched to a gene. The length of the CDR3 is 15 residues. In germline, CDR1 is ENHRY, CDR2 SYGVKD. CDR3: CAISERGPNTGELFF. In DNA form, the CDR3 reads TGTGCCATCAGTGAGAGGGGGCCGAACACCGGGGAGCTGTTTTTT.

A note on this clonotype: The junction does not match germline at one end; this may be a read error. This rearrangement joins TRBV28 to TRBJ2-6; 8 positions agree with TRBD1. This CDR3 is built from 13 residues. Germline lookup yields CDR1 MDHEN and CDR2 SYDVKM. The CDR3 region is CASRPTGGNVLTF. In DNA form, the CDR3 reads TGTGCCAGCAGACCCACAGGGGGCAACGTCCTGACTTTC.

The genes are TRBV5-1 and TRBJ2-3; 7 nucleotides align to TRBD2. The CDR3 spans 15 residues. The germline V gene encodes CDR1 SGHRS and CDR2 YFSETQ. V shed 0 bases, J shed 4 bases, and the junction held 5 bases outside the gene matches. The CDR3 reads CASSLVPTSPDTQYF. Written as DNA, the CDR3 is TGCGCCAGCAGCTTGGTTCCGACTAGCCCAGATACGCAGTATTTT. Full variable domain (remainder filled in from reference TRBV5-1 and TRBJ2-3): KAGVTQTPRYLIKTRGQQVTLSCSPISGHRSVSWYQQTPGQGLQFLFEYFSETQRNKGNFPGRFSGRQFSNSRSEMNVSTLELGDSALYLCASSLVPTSPDTQYFGPGTRLTVL.

This clonotype showed up many times. The gene calls are TRBV19 and TRBJ2-1; D not resolved. CDR1 LNHDA and CDR2 SQIVND come from the germline V gene (reference sequence). V was pared by 7 bases and J by 4 bases, with 11 bases between. The CDR3 has 13 amino acids. In DNA form, the CDR3 reads TGTGCCAGTAAAATGGCCAGATACAATGAGCAGTTCTTC. This codes for CASKMARYNEQFF. Using reference TRBV19 and TRBJ2-1 for the parts outside the CDR3, the full variable domain is DGGITQSPKYLFRKEGQNVTLSCEQNLNHDAMYWYRQDPGQGLRLIYYSQIVNDFQKGDIAEGYSVSREKKESFPLTVTSAQKNPTAFYLCASKMARYNEQFFGPGTRLTVL.

CDR3 nucleotide sequence: TGTGCCAGCAGCCACTCTCAAGACGCAGTCCGCCAAGAGACCCAGTACTTC. Translation: CASSHSQDAVRQETQYF. J is TRBJ2-5 and V is TRBV3-2; the table's D call TRBD2 went unverified against the DNA. TRBV3-2 is tagged as a pseudogene. This CDR3 comprises 17 residues.

This clonotype was seen repeatedly, ten times or more. This chain joins TRBV20-1 and TRBJ1-5; a possible D gene is TRBD1 (5 bases). CDR1 and CDR2 from the germline V gene are DFQATT and SNEGSKA (reference sequence). The CDR3 sequence is 15 residues long. V lost 2 bases and J 5 bases, leaving 16 bases between the germline ends. CDR3 sequence reads: CSARTTRVGYQPQHF. As DNA, the CDR3 is TGCAGTGCTAGAACCACCAGGGTGGGGTATCAGCCCCAGCATTTT.

This rearrangement joins TRBV19 to TRBJ1-1; a weak D match, TRBD1 (5 bases). CDR1 and CDR2 from the germline V gene are LNHDA and SQIVND (reference sequence). The V gene lost 3 bases and the J gene lost 0 bases, with 8 bases spanning the gap. This CDR3 contains 14 residues. The CDR3, as DNA: TGTGCCAGTAGTATGCCAGGGCTGAACACTGAAGCTTTCTTT. This sequence encodes CASSMPGLNTEAFF.

This chain connects TRBV4-1 to TRBJ1-1; no clear D. The CDR3 loop spans 12 amino acids. Germline V gene sequence: CDR1 MGHRA, CDR2 YSYEKL. V was clipped by 8 bases and J by 5 bases, with 12 bases between them. The CDR3 DNA is TGCGCCAGCGGGTCGCTGGGGACTGAAGCTTTCTTT. Protein sequence: CASGSLGTEAFF.